This is a list of T cell receptor beta chains from one sample in a study of regulatory T cells in long-lasting Graves disease. Via MiXCR, TCRdb re-called the multiplex PCR reads, giving one row per CDR3 protein. The sample has roughly 500,000 distinct CDR3 sequences, approximately 12% seen once. These records were also assigned to another study, of T cells in Graves' hyperthyroidism and ophthalmopathy.

This specimen was peripheral blood mononuclear cells (PBMCs), taken at new diagnosis, from a patient treated with antithyroid drugs. The receptors originated from a man aged 25-45 years with Graves disease. The conserved cysteine and the conserved F or W are not part of the CDR3 here. A D gene is named only where the DNA matches it firmly.

d_call v_call cdr3_aa
TRBD1 TRBV5-1 ASSVGTGFRNTEAF
TRBD2 TRBV24-1 ATSDSSGESTDTQY
NA TRBV2 ASSGDGPYNSPLH
TRBD2 TRBV20-1 SAARTGGAYEQY
TRBD2 TRBV29-1 SVSTLAGDTQY
TRBD1 TRBV12-3/TRBV12-4 ASSRTGVAYGYT
NA TRBV27 ASSPYRTGYTEAF
NA TRBV20-1 SARIRYREEQY
NA TRBV6-1 ASSIGSGTLLGQDTQY
NA TRBV3-1 ASSPARGTYQETQY
NA TRBV6-1 ASSEKVIHREAGTLNTEAF
TRBD1 TRBV7-8 ASSPRTGPYGYT
TRBD2 TRBV20-1 SARVTSGVYNEQF
NA TRBV5-1 ASTSSGRGQGGELF
TRBD2 TRBV12-3/TRBV12-4 ASSPPRRVGTSGRYEQY
TRBD2 TRBV5-1 ASSHLTSGSRIGTDTQY
TRBD2 TRBV2 ASSSGRAATYNEQF
NA TRBV5-1 ASTPFNPAGNTEAF
NA TRBV11-1 ASSLAAGQETQY
TRBD1 TRBV5-1 ASSEGAGETQY
NA TRBV5-1 ASTPPLNPNYEQY
TRBD1 TRBV6-1 ASRPNRGQEKLF
TRBD1 TRBV5-1 ASRERQGTASGANVLT
NA TRBV27 ASSFGALGGNQPQH